The rows below give T cell receptor beta chains drawn from one sample of a study of beta chain features in type 1 diabetes. Profiled with immunoSEQ multiplex PCR; TCRdb holds only in-frame clones, not every one. The table includes about 230,000 clones, roughly 17% detected once. The specimen sequenced was naive CD4+ T cells from blood. These receptor sequences come from a man younger than 45 with type 1 diabetes. Each CDR3 is given with its conserved first and last residue. The D gene is left open where the match is weak. Not every row has a clone size; where given, it reads once, few, many or a size class.

J gene: TRBJ2-1
V gene: TRBV28
D gene: TRBD2
clone size: few
CDR3 DNA: TGTGCCAGCACACTGGGGGGGACCTCCTACAATGAGCAGTTCTTC
CDR3 protein: CASTLGGTSYNEQFF

J gene: TRBJ2-1
V gene: TRBV29-1
D gene: NA
clone size: few
CDR3 DNA: TGCAGCGCCCATAGGGCTAGTAGGGATGAGCAGTTCTTC
CDR3 protein: CSAHRASRDEQFF

J gene: TRBJ2-3
V gene: TRBV27
D gene: NA
clone size: NA
CDR3 DNA: TGTGCCAGCAGTTTTAGTGGAGCGGGTCGGTCGACGCAGTATTTT
CDR3 protein: CASSFSGAGRSTQYF

J gene: TRBJ2-6
V gene: TRBV25-1
D gene: NA
clone size: few
CDR3 DNA: TGTGCCAGCAGTATCTCTGGGGCCAACGTCCTGACTTTC
CDR3 protein: CASSISGANVLTF

J gene: TRBJ2-7
V gene: TRBV30
D gene: TRBD1
clone size: NA
CDR3 DNA: TGTGCCTGGAGTGTACTGGGCCGACCGGGACAGGCCTACGAGCAGTACTTC
CDR3 protein: CAWSVLGRPGQAYEQYF

J gene: TRBJ2-1
V gene: TRBV9
D gene: NA
clone size: few
CDR3 DNA: TGTGCCAGCAGCGTAGGAGTAGCGGAGCAGTTCTTC
CDR3 protein: CASSVGVAEQFF

J gene: TRBJ2-1
V gene: TRBV5-6
D gene: NA
clone size: NA
CDR3 DNA: TGTGCCAGCAGCTTGGGTTCCTCCGGGCAGTTCTTC
CDR3 protein: CASSLGSSGQFF

J gene: TRBJ2-5
V gene: TRBV7-3
D gene: NA
clone size: NA
CDR3 DNA: TGTGCCAGCAGCTTAACGACAGCGCAAGAGACCCAGTACTTC
CDR3 protein: CASSLTTAQETQYF

J gene: TRBJ2-2
V gene: TRBV11-3
D gene: NA
clone size: few
CDR3 DNA: TGTGCCAGCAGCTCCTCCACTAGGATCACCGGGGAGCTGTTTTTT
CDR3 protein: CASSSSTRITGELFF

J gene: TRBJ2-5
V gene: TRBV6-5
D gene: NA
clone size: NA
CDR3 DNA: TGTGCCAGCAGAGTACCAGGGGTACAGACCCAGTACTTC
CDR3 protein: CASRVPGVQTQYF

J gene: TRBJ2-3
V gene: TRBV19
D gene: NA
clone size: few
CDR3 DNA: TGTGCCAGTCGGGACTCCACTAGCACAGATACGCAGTATTTT
CDR3 protein: CASRDSTSTDTQYF

J gene: TRBJ1-1
V gene: TRBV10-3
D gene: NA
clone size: few
CDR3 DNA: TGTGCCATCAGTGGAGGTACGGACGAAGCTTTCTTT
CDR3 protein: CAISGGTDEAFF

J gene: TRBJ2-7
V gene: TRBV25-1
D gene: NA
clone size: NA
CDR3 DNA: TGTGCCAGCGGGCAGTTATACGAGCAGTACTTC
CDR3 protein: CASGQLYEQYF

J gene: TRBJ1-2
V gene: TRBV11-2
D gene: NA
clone size: few
CDR3 DNA: TGTGCCAGCAGCTTAGAAAGACGAAGTGGCTACACCTTC
CDR3 protein: CASSLERRSGYTF

J gene: TRBJ2-1
V gene: TRBV7-8
D gene: NA
clone size: few
CDR3 DNA: TGTGCCAGCAGCCTGGGACCTTACAATGAGCAGTTCTTC
CDR3 protein: CASSLGPYNEQFF

J gene: TRBJ2-3
V gene: TRBV19
D gene: TRBD1
clone size: few
CDR3 DNA: TGTGCCAGCTCCCAGGACAGGGGGATTACAGATACGCAGTATTTT
CDR3 protein: CASSQDRGITDTQYF

J gene: TRBJ1-3
V gene: TRBV30
D gene: NA
clone size: few
CDR3 DNA: TGTGCCTGGAGTTCAGGCAACACCATATATTTT
CDR3 protein: CAWSSGNTIYF

J gene: TRBJ2-2
V gene: TRBV9
D gene: TRBD1
clone size: NA
CDR3 DNA: TGTGCCAGCAGCGTTACAGGGGGCTACACCGGGGAGCTGTTTTTT
CDR3 protein: CASSVTGGYTGELFF

J gene: TRBJ2-5
V gene: TRBV7-3
D gene: NA
clone size: NA
CDR3 DNA: TGTGCCAGCAGCCCCAGCGGTCAGGGGATGGAGACCCAGTACTTC
CDR3 protein: CASSPSGQGMETQYF

J gene: TRBJ2-3
V gene: TRBV7-9
D gene: NA
clone size: few
CDR3 DNA: TGTGCCAGCAGCTTATTGTCCTCTAGCACAGATACGCAGTATTTT
CDR3 protein: CASSLLSSSTDTQYF

J gene: TRBJ1-3
V gene: TRBV30
D gene: NA
clone size: few
CDR3 DNA: TGTGCCTGGAGTGTAAAAGGGCCTCCTGGAAACACCATATATTTT
CDR3 protein: CAWSVKGPPGNTIYF

J gene: TRBJ2-5
V gene: TRBV10-3
D gene: NA
clone size: NA
CDR3 DNA: TGTGCCATCAGGGACAGTCTCCAAGAGACCCAGTACTTC
CDR3 protein: CAIRDSLQETQYF

J gene: TRBJ2-5
V gene: TRBV7-9
D gene: NA
clone size: many
CDR3 DNA: TGTGCCAGCAGCTCCCAAGAGACCCAGTACTTC
CDR3 protein: CASSSQETQYF

J gene: TRBJ2-7
V gene: TRBV7-6
D gene: NA
clone size: few
CDR3 DNA: TGTGCCAGCAGCTTAGAGCCGGCTAACTACGAGCAGTACTTC
CDR3 protein: CASSLEPANYEQYF

J gene: TRBJ2-1
V gene: TRBV30
D gene: NA
clone size: NA
CDR3 DNA: TGTGCCTGGAAAGGGGTAGCCTACAATGAGCAGTTCTTC
CDR3 protein: CAWKGVAYNEQFF

J gene: TRBJ2-2
V gene: TRBV29-1
D gene: TRBD1
clone size: NA
CDR3 DNA: TGCAGCGCAGGACAGGGGGCGAACACCGGGGAGCTGTTTTTT
CDR3 protein: CSAGQGANTGELFF

J gene: TRBJ2-5
V gene: TRBV2
D gene: NA
clone size: few
CDR3 DNA: TGTGCCAGCAGGGCCGGGACCTACCAAGAGACCCAGTACTTC
CDR3 protein: CASRAGTYQETQYF